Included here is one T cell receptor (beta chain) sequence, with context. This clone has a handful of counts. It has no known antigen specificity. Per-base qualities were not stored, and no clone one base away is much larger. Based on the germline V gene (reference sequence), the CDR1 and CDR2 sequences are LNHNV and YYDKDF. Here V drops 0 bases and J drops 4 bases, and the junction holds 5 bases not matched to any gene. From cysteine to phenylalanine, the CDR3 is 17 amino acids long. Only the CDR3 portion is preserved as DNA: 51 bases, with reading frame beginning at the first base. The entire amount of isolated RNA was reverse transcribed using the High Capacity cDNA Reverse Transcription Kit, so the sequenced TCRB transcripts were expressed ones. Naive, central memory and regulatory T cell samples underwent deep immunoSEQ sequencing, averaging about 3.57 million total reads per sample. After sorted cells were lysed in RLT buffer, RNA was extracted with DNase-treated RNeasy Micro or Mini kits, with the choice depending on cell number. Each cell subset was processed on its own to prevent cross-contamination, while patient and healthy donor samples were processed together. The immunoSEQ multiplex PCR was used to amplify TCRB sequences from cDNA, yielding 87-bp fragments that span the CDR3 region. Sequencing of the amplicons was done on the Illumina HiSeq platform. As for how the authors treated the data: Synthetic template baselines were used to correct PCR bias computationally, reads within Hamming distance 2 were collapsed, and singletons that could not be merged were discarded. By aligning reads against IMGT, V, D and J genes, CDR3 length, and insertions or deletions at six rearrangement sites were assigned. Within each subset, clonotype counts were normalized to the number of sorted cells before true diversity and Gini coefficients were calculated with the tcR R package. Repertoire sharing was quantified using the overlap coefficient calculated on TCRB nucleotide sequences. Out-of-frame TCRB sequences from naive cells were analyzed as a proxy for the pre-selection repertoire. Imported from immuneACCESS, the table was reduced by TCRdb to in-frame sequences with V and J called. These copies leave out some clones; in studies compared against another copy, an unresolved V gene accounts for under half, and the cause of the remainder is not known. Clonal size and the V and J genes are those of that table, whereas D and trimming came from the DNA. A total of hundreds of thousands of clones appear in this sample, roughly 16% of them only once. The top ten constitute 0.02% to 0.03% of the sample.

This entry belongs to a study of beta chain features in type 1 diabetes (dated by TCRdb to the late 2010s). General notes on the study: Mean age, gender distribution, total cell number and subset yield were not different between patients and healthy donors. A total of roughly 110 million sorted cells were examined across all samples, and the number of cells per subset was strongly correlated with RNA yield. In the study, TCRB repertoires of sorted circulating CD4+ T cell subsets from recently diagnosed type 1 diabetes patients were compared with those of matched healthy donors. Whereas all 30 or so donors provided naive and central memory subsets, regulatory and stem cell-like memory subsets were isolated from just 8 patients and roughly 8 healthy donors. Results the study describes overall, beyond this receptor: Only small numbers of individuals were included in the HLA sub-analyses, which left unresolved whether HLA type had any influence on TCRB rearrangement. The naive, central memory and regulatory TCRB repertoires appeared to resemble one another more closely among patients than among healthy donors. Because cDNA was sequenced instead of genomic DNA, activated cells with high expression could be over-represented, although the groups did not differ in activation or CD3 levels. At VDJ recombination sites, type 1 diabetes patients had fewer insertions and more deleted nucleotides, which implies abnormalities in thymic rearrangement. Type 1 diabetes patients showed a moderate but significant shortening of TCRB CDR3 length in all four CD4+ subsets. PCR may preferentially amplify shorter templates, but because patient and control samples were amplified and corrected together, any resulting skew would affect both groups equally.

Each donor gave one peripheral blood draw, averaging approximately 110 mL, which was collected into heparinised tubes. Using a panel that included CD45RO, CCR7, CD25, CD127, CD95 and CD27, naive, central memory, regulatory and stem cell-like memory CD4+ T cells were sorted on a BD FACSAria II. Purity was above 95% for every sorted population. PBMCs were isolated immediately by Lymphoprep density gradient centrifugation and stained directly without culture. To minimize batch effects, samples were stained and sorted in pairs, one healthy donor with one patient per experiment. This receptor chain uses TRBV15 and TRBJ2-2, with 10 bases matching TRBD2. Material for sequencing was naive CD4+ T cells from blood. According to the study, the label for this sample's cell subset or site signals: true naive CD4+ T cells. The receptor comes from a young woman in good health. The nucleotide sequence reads TGTGCCACCAGCAGAGATGAACTAGCGGGAATCACCGGGGAGCTGTTTTTT. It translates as CATSRDELAGITGELFF.